A single sample is the source of the 23 T cell receptor beta chains below, sequenced in a study of T-cell memory formation after mild COVID-19 (dated by TCRdb to about 2021). Receptor amplification or capture employed 5' RACE. Instrument on record: Illumina NovaSeq 6000. In TCRdb, the public reads were trimmed at Q25 with fastp and aligned with MiXCR, with productive beta chains retained. For every CDR3 protein sequence, its rows merge into one entry that carries the most common genes and DNA. For this sample there are approximately 350,000 distinct CDR3 sequences; 25% to 30% appear just once. The ten largest account for around an eighth of the sample. Sequenced input: PBMCs or a T cell subset sorted from them (not recorded which). These receptors came from an adult woman who had mild COVID-19 (a few samples of this study predate the infection). The sample titles of this study are shuffled in the database, so cell type and time point are left out; the donor was told from shared clones.

The chain joins TRBV11-3 to TRBJ2-2, with 8 bases aligning to TRBD1. V trimming: 5 bases; J trimming: 8 bases; junction bases outside the gene matches: 4. This CDR3 has 13 residues. Germline CDR1 and CDR2: SGHNT and YENEEA. This chain's CDR3 is CASSGDRGGELFF. Written as DNA, the CDR3 is TGTGCCAGCAGCGGAGACAGGGGTGGGGAGCTGTTTTTT.

This clonotype has more than one count but fewer than ten. The V call is TRBV20-1, the J call TRBJ2-1; TRBD1 aligns across 11 bases. J gave up 7 bases and V 6 bases, and 11 bases lay outside the gene matches. Per germline, CDR1 DFQATT and CDR2 SNEGSKA (reference sequence). This CDR3 has 15 residues. The CDR3 nucleotides are TGCAGTGCGTCTACAGGACAGGGGGCCGGAAATGAGCAGTTCTTC. Its protein product is CSASTGQGAGNEQFF.

This clonotype was detected only a few times. The chain joins TRBV7-9 to TRBJ1-1; D is undetermined. V was clipped by 1 base and J by 0 bases, with 12 bases between them. CDR3 length: 16 amino acids. In germline, CDR1 is SEHNR, CDR2 FQNEAQ (reference sequence). The CDR3 nucleotides read TGTGCCAGCAGCTTAGTGGTAGCAACCATGAACACTGAAGCTTTCTTT. Translation: CASSLVVATMNTEAFF.

The chain combines TRBV11-2 with TRBJ2-1, with D unclear. The length of the CDR3 is 17 residues. Germline V CDR1 and CDR2: SGHAT, FQNNGV. The V end lost 5 bases, the J end lost 0 bases, and 17 bases lay between the germline ends. The CDR3 reads CASSPRVASGSYNEQFF. The DNA of the CDR3 is TGTGCCAGCAGCCCACGGGTAGCCTCGGGCTCCTACAATGAGCAGTTCTTC.

This chain joins TRBV7-9 and TRBJ1-5; maybe TRBD1 (6 bases). The CDR3 extends over 19 amino acids. Deletions cut 1 base from V and 4 bases from J, with 23 bases between. CDR1 SEHNR and CDR2 FQNEAQ come from the germline V gene (reference sequence). Here the CDR3 DNA reads TGTGCCAGCAGCTTAGGAGGGCCTGCGGGACAAGGACGAAATCAGCCCCAGCATTTT. Protein sequence: CASSLGGPAGQGRNQPQHF. Full variable domain (rest looked up from reference TRBV7-9 and TRBJ1-5): DTGVSQNPRHKITKRGQNVTFRCDPISEHNRLYWYRQTLGQGPEFLTYFQNEAQLEKSRLLSDRFSAERPKGSFSTLEIQRTEQGDSAMYLCASSLGGPAGQGRNQPQHFGDGTRLSIL.

This clonotype has more than one count but fewer than ten. The rearrangement joins TRBV7-2 to TRBJ2-5; 13 bases match TRBD2. This CDR3 region has 16 residues. Germline values: CDR1 SGHTA, CDR2 FQGNSA. The V and J ends lost 5 bases and 4 bases, in that order; junction bases with no gene match: 7. This CDR3 reads CASSTTGLAGVETQYF. CDR3 coding DNA: TGTGCCAGCAGCACCACAGGACTAGCGGGAGTAGAGACCCAGTACTTC.

This rearrangement joins TRBV2 to TRBJ2-3; 8 nucleotides align to TRBD2. The CDR3 totals 15 residues. V was clipped by 3 bases and J by 4 bases; unmatched bases: 6. Germline CDR1 and CDR2: SNHLY and FYNNEI. CDR3 in amino acids: CASSEERGIADTQYF. In nucleotides, the CDR3 is TGTGCCAGCAGTGAGGAGCGGGGGATCGCAGATACGCAGTATTTT.

This clonotype was seen more than once but under ten times. V is TRBV10-3 and J is TRBJ2-7, with D tentatively TRBD1 (6 bases). Germline CDR1 reads ENHRY; CDR2 reads SYGVKD. The ends were cut back, 10 bases at V and 1 base at J, with 17 bases in the middle. The CDR3 totals 14 residues. The CDR3 is CATLQLQGSYEQYF. CDR3 nucleotides: TGTGCCACCTTGCAATTACAGGGTTCCTACGAGCAGTACTTC.

This clonotype turned up a few times. V usage is TRBV6-5 and J usage is TRBJ2-7; D may correspond to TRBD1 or TRBD2 (5 bases each). Deletions cut 2 bases from V and 3 bases from J, with 17 bases between. The germline CDR1 and CDR2 sequences are MNHEY and SVGAGI. The CDR3 has 16 amino acids. CDR3 bases: TGTGCCAGCAGTTACAGGGACCCCCGTTGGGACTACGAGCAGTACTTC. Translated, it gives CASSYRDPRWDYEQYF.

V and J are TRBV20-1 and TRBJ2-1; D assignment may be TRBD1 or TRBD2 (5 bases each). V lost 5 bases to trimming and J lost 15 bases, with 17 bases between them. Per the germline V gene, CDR1 is DFQATT and CDR2 is SNEGSKA (reference sequence). The CDR3 length is 11 residues. CDR3 residues: CSALSGPGAFF. DNA for the CDR3: TGCAGTGCTTTGAGCGGACCTGGGGCGTTCTTC.

This clonotype was seen a handful of times. The genes are TRBV29-1 and TRBJ2-5; possible D gene TRBD2, 6 bases. CDR1 and CDR2 (germline): SQVTM, ANQGSEA. Trimming removed 4 bases at V and 7 bases at J, with 16 bases between. The CDR3 has 13 residues. The DNA for the CDR3 is TGCAGCGTTGTTCGGGGGAACCGGGGGACCCAGTACTTC. Translating gives CSVVRGNRGTQYF.

V and J are TRBV24-1 and TRBJ2-1, with D perhaps matching TRBD2 (5 bases). This CDR3 is 14 amino acids long. In germline, CDR1 is KGHDR, CDR2 SFDVKD. Trimming shortened V by 7 bases and J by 5 bases, and 14 bases separated the two germline ends. The CDR3 sequence is CATRGRGLDNEQFF. CDR3 coding DNA: TGTGCCACCAGGGGCCGGGGTCTTGACAATGAGCAGTTCTTC.

This clonotype was detected a few times. This chain joins TRBV5-5 and TRBJ1-1; 11 bases align to TRBD1. CDR3 length: 14 residues. Trimming removed 6 bases from V and 4 bases from J; junction bases left unmatched: 5. Germline CDR1 is SGHKS and CDR2 is YYEKEE (reference sequence). CDR3 DNA: TGTGCCAGCACGCGGGACAGGGGGAGCACTGAAGCTTTCTTT. It yields the protein CASTRDRGSTEAFF.

The sample holds a few counts of this clonotype. The chain is built from TRBV5-1 and TRBJ1-1; tentative D call: TRBD1 (5 bases). The CDR3 runs 14 residues. Germline V gene data show CDR1 as SGHRS and CDR2 as YFSETQ. Deletions cut 0 bases from V and 3 bases from J, with 9 bases between. CDR3 region: CASSLGATDTEAFF. CDR3 in DNA: TGCGCCAGCAGCTTGGGAGCGACAGACACTGAAGCTTTCTTT.

In this sample, this clonotype turned up a few times. The chain uses TRBV9 and TRBJ2-3, with D unclear. This CDR3 contains 16 residues. Trimming took 4 bases from V and 0 from J, leaving 15 bases between them. In germline, CDR1 is SGDLS, CDR2 YYNGEE. As DNA, the CDR3 is TGTGCCAGCAGCCTTACGACCTATTCTAGCACAGATACGCAGTATTTT. Its protein product is CASSLTTYSSTDTQYF. The whole variable domain, remainder taken from reference TRBV9 and TRBJ2-3, is DSGVTQTPKHLITATGQRVTLRCSPRSGDLSVYWYQQSLDQGLQFLIQYYNGEERAKGNILERFSAQQFPDLHSELNLSSLELGDSALYFCASSLTTYSSTDTQYFGPGTRLTVL.

The V and J genes are TRBV6-5 and TRBJ1-3; unclear D gene. CDR3 size: 15 residues. CDR1 MNHEY and CDR2 SVGAGI come from the germline V gene. V dropped 5 bases and J dropped 3 bases, with 14 bases sitting between them. DNA for the CDR3: TGTGCCAGCAGTGCAGGAGTCGCAGGTGGAAACACCATATATTTT. It codes for CASSAGVAGGNTIYF.

J is TRBJ2-1 and V is TRBV15, with D unclear. The CDR3 covers 11 residues. The germline CDR1 and CDR2 sequences are LNHNV and YYDKDF (reference sequence). V was cut by 5 bases and J by 4 bases, with 3 bases left in between. The CDR3 reads CATSWYNEQFF. Written as DNA, the CDR3 is TGTGCCACCAGCTGGTACAATGAGCAGTTCTTC. Full variable domain (rest looked up from reference TRBV15 and TRBJ2-1): DAMVIQNPRYQVTQFGKPVTLSCSQTLNHNVMYWYQQKSSQAPKLLFHYYDKDFNNEADTPDNFQSRRPNTSFCFLDIRSPGLGDTAMYLCATSWYNEQFFGPGTRLTVL.

The chain recombines TRBV5-1 with TRBJ2-1; 10 bases fit TRBD1. Germline lookup yields CDR1 SGHRS and CDR2 YFSETQ. Unmatched junction bases numbered 7, after V lost 3 bases and J lost 7 bases. CDR3 length: 15 amino acids. CDR3 DNA: TGCGCCAGCAGCTCCCCCGGGACAGGGGAAAATGAGCAGTTCTTC. This translates into CASSSPGTGENEQFF.

CDR3 sequence reads: CSVLSSGYEQYF. Written as DNA, the CDR3 is TGCAGCGTTTTGTCTAGCGGATACGAGCAGTACTTC. This chain uses TRBV29-1 with TRBJ2-7; TRBD2 aligns across 7 bases. CDR3 size: 12 residues. The germline CDR1 and CDR2 sequences are SQVTM and ANQGSEA. V lost 5 bases to trimming and J lost 4 bases; unmatched junction nucleotides: 5.

This chain links TRBV24-1 with TRBJ2-3, with 8 bases lining up with TRBD1. V lost 4 bases to trimming and J lost 1 base; unmatched junction nucleotides: 6. CDR1 is KGHDR, CDR2 SFDVKD, per germline. This CDR3 spans 16 amino acids. This chain's CDR3 is CATSDPGQGRTDTQYF. In DNA, the CDR3 is TGTGCCACCAGTGACCCCGGACAGGGCCGCACAGATACGCAGTATTTT.

The rearrangement joins TRBV19 to TRBJ1-1, with 7 nucleotides matching TRBD1. In germline, CDR1 is LNHDA, CDR2 SQIVND (reference sequence). V was pared by 7 bases and J by 0 bases, with 11 bases of the junction left unmatched. This CDR3 is 16 amino acids long. The chain's CDR3 is CASKLGDSYMNTEAFF. The CDR3 nucleotides read TGTGCCAGTAAACTCGGGGACAGCTACATGAACACTGAAGCTTTCTTT.

The genes are TRBV7-8 and TRBJ2-1; 10 bases fit TRBD2. Trimming cost V 2 bases and J 4 bases; bases outside gene matches: 2. The CDR3 contains 15 residues. Germline CDR1 is SGHVS and CDR2 is FQNEAQ. In DNA, the CDR3 is TGTGCCAGCAGCTTACTAGCGGGAGAATACAATGAGCAGTTCTTC. Amino acids: CASSLLAGEYNEQFF.

This clonotype was observed many times. The genes are TRBV5-1 and TRBJ2-5; D remains ambiguous. Germline-derived CDR1 and CDR2 are SGHRS and YFSETQ. The V end was cut by 1 base, the J end by 5 bases, with 6 bases between. CDR3 length: 12 amino acids. The CDR3 sequence: CASSLRGETQYF. The CDR3 DNA reads as TGCGCCAGCAGCTTGCGTGGGGAGACCCAGTACTTC.